This T cell receptor (beta chain) was recovered during a study of T cell clonotyping in hematopoietic cell transplantation. The overall study: Recipients' pretransplant samples followed cytoreduction.

This table comes from immunoSEQ multiplex PCR, and its TCRdb copy is limited to in-frame clones, with some not included. This sample has about 19,000 clones, with more than 75% found just once. Documented time point: recipient sample about 28 days before transplant, after cytoreduction. CDR1 is MNHNY and CDR2 is SVGAGI in the germline V gene (reference sequence). V dropped 0 bases and J dropped 3 bases, with 14 bases sitting between them. This CDR3 has 16 amino acids. Comment on this clone: Its antigen remains unknown.

Whole-study results and caveats: CD4 and CD8 repertoire contributions could not be separated without sorting. Pathologically expanded recipient clonotypes increased progressively from day 30 to day 180 as diversity fell.

Material: peripheral blood mononuclear cells, obtained before stem cell transplant. The chain carries TRBV6-6 and TRBJ1-2, with D perhaps TRBD1 (5 bases). This clonotype originated in a man between 50 and 59 years old with acute myeloid leukemia. Some clones in this sample may be carry-over from other donors' samples. The CDR3 nucleotides read TGTGCCAGCAGTTACTCTCCAGGGCGGGATGACTATGGCTACACCTTC. The encoded protein is CASSYSPGRDDYGYTF.